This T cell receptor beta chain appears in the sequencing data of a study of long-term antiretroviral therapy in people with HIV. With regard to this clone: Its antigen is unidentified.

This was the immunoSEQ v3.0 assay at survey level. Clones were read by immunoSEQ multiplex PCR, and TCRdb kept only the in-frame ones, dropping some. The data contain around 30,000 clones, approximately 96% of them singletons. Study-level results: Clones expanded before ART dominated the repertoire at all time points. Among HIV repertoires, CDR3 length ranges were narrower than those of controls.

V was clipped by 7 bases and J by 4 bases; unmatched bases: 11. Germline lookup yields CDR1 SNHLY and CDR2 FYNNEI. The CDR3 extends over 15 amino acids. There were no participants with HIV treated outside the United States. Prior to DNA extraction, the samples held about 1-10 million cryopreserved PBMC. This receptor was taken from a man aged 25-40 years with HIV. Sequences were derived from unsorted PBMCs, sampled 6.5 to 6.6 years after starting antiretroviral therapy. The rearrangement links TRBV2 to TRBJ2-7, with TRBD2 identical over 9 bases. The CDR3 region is CASTAGGSALYEQYF. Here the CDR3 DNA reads TGTGCCAGCACCGCGGGGGGGTCGGCCCTTTACGAGCAGTACTTC.